The source of this TCR beta chain is a study of blood T cell repertoires in COVID-19. Clones were read by immunoSEQ multiplex PCR, and TCRdb kept only the in-frame ones, dropping some. The data contain 40,000 to 50,000 clones, around 76% of them singletons. The CDR3 extends over 15 amino acids. Trimming removed 2 bases from V and 9 bases from J, with 17 bases in between. Looked up from germline, CDR1 is LGHDT and CDR2 is YNNKEL (reference sequence). Sequences were obtained from peripheral blood. The receptor's source is an older man with active or convalescent COVID-19. The chain uses TRBV3-1 (or the pseudogene TRBV3-2) and TRBJ2-1; tentatively, D is TRBD2 (7 bases). The CDR3 is CASSQNSGGRSEQFF. As DNA, the CDR3 is TGTGCCAGCAGCCAAAATTCGGGGGGCCGGAGTGAGCAGTTCTTC.